Below, 25 T cell receptor beta chains from the same sample are listed, as sequenced in a study of cytomegalovirus exposure and HLA in healthy donors (dated by TCRdb to the late 2010s). The library came from the immunoSEQ multiplex PCR assay. A mixture of 60 forward primers for TCR Vbeta segments and 13 reverse primers for TCR Jbeta segments was used in the multiplex PCR. Drawn from immuneACCESS, this table holds only the in-frame rearrangements with V and J called that TCRdb kept. Clones are partly lost; checked studies trace under half to an unresolved V gene and leave the rest unexplained. The sample table contains approximately 160,000 clones; only one count was recorded for about 76% of them. The ten largest clones represent 7.4% of the sample. Input material: PBMCs. The receptors were sampled from a male donor in good health and CMV-seropositive.

V usage is TRBV7-2 and J usage is TRBJ2-1; 8 bases are shared with TRBD2. V gave up 5 bases and J gave up 4 bases; unmatched junction bases: 4. Looked up from germline, CDR1 is SGHTA and CDR2 is FQGNSA. The CDR3 consists of 14 residues. CDR3 residues: CASSLRLAYNEQFF. The CDR3 DNA reads TGTGCCAGCAGCCTCCGACTAGCGTACAATGAGCAGTTCTTC.

The chain employs TRBV2 and TRBJ2-7; a weak D match, TRBD1 (6 bases). The length of the CDR3 is 14 residues. The ends were cut back, 6 bases at V and 6 bases at J, with 18 bases in the middle. Germline CDR1 and CDR2: SNHLY and FYNNEI. The CDR3 reads CASSAGQFPPEQYF. For the CDR3, the DNA is TGTGCCAGCAGCGCTGGACAGTTCCCCCCCGAGCAGTACTTC. The variable domain in full, completed from reference TRBV2 and TRBJ2-7, reads EPEVTQTPSHQVTQMGQEVILRCVPISNHLYFYWYRQILGQKVEFLVSFYNNEISEKSEIFDDQFSVERPDGSNFTLKIRSTKLEDSAMYFCASSAGQFPPEQYFGPGTRLTVT.

This clone was seen a few times. The J gene is TRBJ2-1, the V gene TRBV6-6, with 11 bases matching TRBD1. This CDR3 contains 15 residues. V gave up 4 bases and J gave up 4 bases; unmatched junction bases: 3. The germline V gene has CDR1 MNHNY and CDR2 SVGAGI (reference sequence). CDR3 loop: CASSWGTGGYNEQFF. As DNA, the CDR3 is TGTGCCAGCAGTTGGGGGACAGGGGGGTACAATGAGCAGTTCTTC.

Note on this clone: The same CDR3 also results from other DNA sequences found in this sample. The chain employs TRBV30 and TRBJ1-2; D may be TRBD1 (5 bases). Looked up from germline, CDR1 is GTSNPN and CDR2 is SVGIG (reference sequence). V was trimmed by 1 base and J by 3 bases, leaving 6 bases between them. The CDR3 consists of 12 residues. CDR3 bases: TGTGCCTGGAGTGGGGGGGACTATGGCTACACCTTC. This translates into CAWSGGDYGYTF.

This sequence joins TRBV10-1 and TRBJ2-2; 9 positions match TRBD1. The CDR3 loop spans 13 amino acids. CDR1 WNHNN and CDR2 SYGVQD come from the germline V gene (reference sequence). The V gene end was trimmed by 3 bases and the J gene end by 14 bases; junction bases not matched to a gene: 7. The CDR3 DNA reads TGCGCCAGCAGTGACATGGGACAGGGCATTCTGTTTTTT. Its protein product is CASSDMGQGILFF.

The chain employs TRBV7-9 and TRBJ2-3, with D uncertain. Trimming took 5 bases from V and 0 from J, leaving 15 bases between them. CDR1 and CDR2 from the germline V gene are SEHNR and FQNEAQ (reference sequence). The CDR3 spans 16 residues. CDR3 loop: CASSESEESSTDTQYF. Written as DNA, the CDR3 is TGTGCCAGCAGCGAGAGCGAGGAGTCTAGCACAGATACGCAGTATTTT.

This clone showed up just once. V usage is TRBV25-1 and J usage is TRBJ2-7; 8 bases map to TRBD1. The CDR3 length is 14 residues. Per the germline V gene, CDR1 is MGHDK and CDR2 is SYGVNS. Trimming at V came to 5 bases and at J to 4 bases, leaving 7 bases not matched to a gene. The CDR3 nucleotides read TGTGCCAGCAGTCTCGACAGGGGCGCTTACGAGCAGTACTTC. Translated, it gives CASSLDRGAYEQYF.

V and J are TRBV20-1 and TRBJ1-1; no firm D call. CDR3 size: 11 residues. The V gene's germline CDR1 is DFQATT and CDR2 SNEGSKA (reference sequence). Trimming pared 1 base from V and 5 bases from J, leaving 5 bases between. DNA for the CDR3: TGCAGTGCTAGAGCGGGGACTGAAGCTTTCTTT. Its protein product is CSARAGTEAFF.

This clone is a singleton in its sample. V and J are TRBV11-2 and TRBJ1-1; unclear D gene. Trimming removed 2 bases from V and 2 bases from J, with 9 bases in between. The CDR3 sequence is 14 residues long. Per the germline V gene, CDR1 is SGHAT and CDR2 is FQNNGV. The CDR3 coding sequence is TGTGCCAGCAGCTTAACCGCGGGAAACACTGAAGCTTTCTTT. It yields the protein CASSLTAGNTEAFF.

The chain has TRBV30 and TRBJ1-4; D might be TRBD1 (5 bases). V dropped 3 bases and J dropped 7 bases, with 12 bases sitting between them. Germline V gene lookup returns CDR1 GTSNPN and CDR2 SVGIG (reference sequence). The CDR3 extends over 13 amino acids. CDR3 in DNA: TGTGCCTGGAGCCCCGGCGGGGGTGAAAAACTGTTTTTT. This translates into CAWSPGGGEKLFF.

V and J are TRBV6-1 and TRBJ2-2; perhaps TRBD2 as D (5 bases). The CDR3 is 14 residues long. Germline CDR1 MNHNS, CDR2 SASEGT. V shed 6 bases and J shed 6 bases, with 14 bases lying between them. This chain's CDR3 is CASRPQRPAGELFF. CDR3 in DNA: TGTGCCAGCAGACCACAGCGGCCGGCCGGGGAGCTGTTTTTT.

The chain employs TRBV19 and TRBJ2-3, with 11 nucleotides matching TRBD2. The CDR3 has 17 residues. V dropped 4 bases and J dropped 5; count of bases not matched to a gene: 11. Looked up from germline, CDR1 is LNHDA and CDR2 is SQIVND (reference sequence). The CDR3 DNA reads TGTGCCAGTAGTAACCGGGGAGGACTAGCGGGTTTAGATACGCAGTATTTT. Protein sequence: CASSNRGGLAGLDTQYF.

The chain uses TRBV18 and TRBJ2-7; TRBD2 is a possible D gene (5 bases). The CDR3 contains 13 residues. Germline V CDR1 and CDR2: KGHSH, LQKENI. The germline V and J ends were trimmed by 5 bases and 0 bases, with 8 bases remaining between them. CDR3 in DNA: TGTGCCAGCTCAACTGGGAGCTCCTACGAGCAGTACTTC. Encoded protein: CASSTGSSYEQYF. Full variable domain (outside the CDR3, taken from reference TRBV18 and TRBJ2-7): NAGVMQNPRHLVRRRGQEARLRCSPMKGHSHVYWYRQLPEEGLKFMVYLQKENIIDESGMPKERFSAEFPKEGPSILRIQQVVRGDSAAYFCASSTGSSYEQYFGPGTRLTVT.

This clone was counted a few times. The chain carries TRBV5-1 and TRBJ2-3; D ambiguous. Per germline, CDR1 SGHRS and CDR2 YFSETQ. V was clipped by 4 bases and J by 10 bases, with 16 bases between them. The CDR3 runs to 13 residues. Written as DNA, the CDR3 is TGCGCCAGCAGCCCAGATCAGACATCTGCGCAGTATTTT. Amino acids: CASSPDQTSAQYF.

The CDR3 DNA is TGTGCCAGTAGCCAGCCCCGACAGGGACATGGCTACACCTTC. Residues: CASSQPRQGHGYTF. This rearrangement joins TRBV19 to TRBJ1-2, with 7 bases identical to TRBD1. J was trimmed by 6 bases and V by 6 bases; bases with no gene match: 10. The CDR3 totals 14 residues. Germline lookup yields CDR1 LNHDA and CDR2 SQIVND (reference sequence).

The chain uses TRBV7-6 and TRBJ1-3; 8 bases are a match to TRBD1. CDR1 is SGHVS, CDR2 FNYEAQ, per germline. The CDR3 length is 16 residues. V was pared by 2 bases and J by 2 bases, with 5 bases of the junction left unmatched. In DNA, the CDR3 is TGTGCCAGCAGCTTACGGGTGGACAGGGCTGGAAACACCATATATTTT. Residues: CASSLRVDRAGNTIYF. The full variable domain, with the rest looked up from reference TRBV7-6 and TRBJ1-3, is GAGVSQSPRYKVTKRGQDVALRCDPISGHVSLYWYRQALGQGPEFLTYFNYEAQQDKSGLPNDRFSAERPEGSISTLTIQRTEQRDSAMYRCASSLRVDRAGNTIYFGEGSWLTVV.

The chain employs TRBV4-1 and TRBJ2-7; a possible D gene is TRBD1 (6 bases). Trimming removed 4 bases at V and 5 bases at J, with 21 bases between. Germline CDR1 and CDR2: MGHRA and YSYEKL. There are 16 residues in the CDR3. Here the CDR3 DNA reads TGCGCCAGCAGCCTAAGGAAGGGGGATTGGCCGAACGAGCAGTACTTC. Amino acid sequence: CASSLRKGDWPNEQYF.

The rearrangement uses TRBV10-3 and TRBJ2-5; TRBD2 matches 10 bases. The CDR3 is 18 residues long. The germline V gene has CDR1 ENHRY and CDR2 SYGVKD. V lost 3 bases to trimming and J lost 1 base; unmatched junction nucleotides: 11. CDR3 sequence reads: CAISDVGNSGGLQETQYF. The CDR3 DNA follows: TGTGCCATCAGTGACGTCGGCAATAGCGGGGGGCTCCAAGAGACCCAGTACTTC.

The rearrangement joins TRBV9 to TRBJ1-5, with TRBD1 identical over 7 bases. This CDR3 region has 15 residues. The trim removed 0 bases at V and 8 bases at J, leaving 8 bases unmatched. CDR1 is SGDLS and CDR2 is YYNGEE in the germline V gene. CDR3 sequence reads: CASSVEGAVGEPQHF. The CDR3 coding sequence is TGTGCCAGCAGCGTAGAGGGGGCGGTCGGTGAGCCCCAGCATTTT.

This clone was detected a few times. The chain combines TRBV5-1 with TRBJ2-3, with TRBD2 matching 8 bases. Germline V gene data show CDR1 as SGHRS and CDR2 as YFSETQ. The trim removed 2 bases at V and 4 bases at J, leaving 6 bases unmatched. The CDR3 is 15 residues long. The DNA for the CDR3 is TGCGCCAGCAGCTTTGCGGGGGGCGACGCAGATACGCAGTATTTT. This gives the protein CASSFAGGDADTQYF.

The J gene is TRBJ1-1, the V gene TRBV9; maybe TRBD1 (5 bases). The germline V gene has CDR1 SGDLS and CDR2 YYNGEE. This CDR3 contains 13 residues. Between the trimmed V and J ends, which lost 3 bases and 6 bases, there was a span of 12 bases. Here the CDR3 reads CASSGGVNPEAFF. In DNA form, the CDR3 reads TGTGCCAGCAGCGGGGGGGTTAACCCTGAAGCTTTCTTT.

The chain couples TRBV2 to TRBJ2-1, with TRBD1 matching 7 bases. CDR1 is SNHLY and CDR2 is FYNNEI in the germline V gene. CDR3 size: 15 residues. Trimming at V came to 4 bases and at J to 2 bases, leaving 5 bases not matched to a gene. The CDR3 sequence: CASSGDSFTYNEQFF. CDR3 nucleotide sequence: TGTGCCAGCAGTGGGGACAGCTTCACCTACAATGAGCAGTTCTTC. The full variable domain, rest sourced from reference TRBV2 and TRBJ2-1, is EPEVTQTPSHQVTQMGQEVILRCVPISNHLYFYWYRQILGQKVEFLVSFYNNEISEKSEIFDDQFSVERPDGSNFTLKIRSTKLEDSAMYFCASSGDSFTYNEQFFGPGTRLTVL.

V is TRBV9 and J is TRBJ2-3, with TRBD2 matching over 13 bases. V lost 3 bases and J lost 5; bases outside the gene matches: 6. The CDR3 has 16 amino acids. Germline values: CDR1 SGDLS, CDR2 YYNGEE. The CDR3: CASSATSGGYGDTQYF. The CDR3 DNA follows: TGTGCCAGCAGCGCGACTAGCGGGGGGTATGGAGATACGCAGTATTTT.

The genes are TRBV2 and TRBJ2-5; 8 nucleotides align to TRBD1. Unmatched junction bases numbered 10, after V lost 3 bases and J lost 1 base. The CDR3 runs 17 residues. Germline V lookup: CDR1 SNHLY, CDR2 FYNNEI. CDR3 region: CASSEADRVGGQETQYF. CDR3 sequence (DNA): TGTGCCAGCAGTGAGGCGGACAGGGTGGGGGGCCAAGAGACCCAGTACTTC.

The V call is TRBV6-1, the J call TRBJ2-3, with D unclear. Per the germline V gene, CDR1 is MNHNS and CDR2 is SASEGT. V lost 8 bases and J lost 5, with 8 bases in between. The CDR3 loop spans 11 amino acids. CDR3 in amino acids: CASVRVDTQYF. The CDR3 nucleotides are TGTGCCAGCGTTAGAGTAGATACGCAGTATTTT.